In its sample, the clone carrying this TCR beta chain was seen many times. Its cognate antigen is unknown. This sample is drawn from a study of T cells in Graves' hyperthyroidism and ophthalmopathy. Study-level results: Most clonotypes that expanded in the thyroid above 0.001 also showed up in blood.

Germline loops: CDR1 LGHDT, CDR2 YNNKEL (reference sequence). CDR3 size: 14 residues. V shed 4 bases, J shed 8 bases, and the junction held 4 bases outside the gene matches. Patients aged 18 to 65 had newly diagnosed hyperthyroidism lasting under 2 months. Amplification of TCR beta CDR3 regions used RNA as the template. An initial round of RT-PCR targeting the TCR CDR3 relied on the HTBI primer set. TCRdb passed the multiplex PCR reads through MiXCR, listing each CDR3 protein once. The sample lists under 400,000 distinct CDR3 sequences; approximately 13% were seen once. This TCR came from a young woman with Graves' hyperthyroidism. V gene TRBV3-1 combines with J gene TRBJ1-5; 11 bases align to TRBD1. Sequencing used blood. CDR3 protein: CASSLRGQGEPQHF. For the CDR3, the DNA is TGTGCCAGCAGCCTTAGGGGACAGGGGGAGCCCCAGCATTTT.